This note documents a single TCR beta chain sequence. Its antigen is as yet unknown. This specimen belongs to a study of cytomegalovirus exposure and HLA in healthy donors. Overall study context: Early released data had around 89 million unique TCRs, all coming from HLA-typed donors. Findings of the study overall: An observed cluster of highly shared sequence variants was recorded as a likely sequencing artifact. The study flagged 150 to 200 TCR beta chains as cytomegalovirus-associated. Researchers reported in a later analysis that a missense DCLRE1C variant was tied to TCR beta V- and J-gene trimming.

PCR involved 60 Vbeta and 13 Jbeta primers. Here immunoSEQ multiplex PCR was the method, and the copy in TCRdb shows in-frame clones only, minus some. The sample consists of about 150,000 clones, about four fifths of them appearing once. This CDR3 is built from 17 residues. Germline V gene lookup returns CDR1 SEHNR and CDR2 FQNEAQ (reference sequence). V was clipped by 0 bases and J by 2 bases; unmatched bases: 3. The sequence was collected from a man younger than 30 in good health and CMV-seronegative. The J gene is TRBJ2-6, the V gene TRBV7-9, with 8 bases lining up with TRBD1. Material for sequencing was PBMCs. The CDR3 DNA follows: TGTGCCAGCAGCTTAGCGAGGACAGGGACTGGGGCCAACGTCCTGACTTTC. Translated: CASSLARTGTGANVLTF.